A selection of T cell receptor beta chains follows, all from one sample in a study of cytomegalovirus exposure and HLA in healthy donors. Sequencing was performed with immunoSEQ multiplex PCR; in TCRdb, only in-frame clones are kept and a portion is missing. Found here are 150,000 to 200,000 clones, over 70% of them singletons; the top ten hold roughly 1.4%. Sequenced: PBMCs. The receptor source for this set is a woman aged 25 to 45 in good health and CMV-seropositive. Each CDR3 is given without its conserved first and last residue.

v_call: TRBV28; cdr3_aa: ASRSTPGQTTYEQY
v_call: TRBV28; cdr3_aa: ASSLASSGYWETQY
v_call: TRBV28; cdr3_aa: ASSLDGYSNQPQH
v_call: TRBV6-6; cdr3_aa: ASSYPTGDGYT
v_call: TRBV7-9; cdr3_aa: ASSLEGQLSGEAF
v_call: TRBV30; cdr3_aa: AWIVGGVTEAF
v_call: TRBV7-8; cdr3_aa: ASSQRTGLYGYT
v_call: TRBV18; cdr3_aa: ASSPAGIGEKLF
v_call: TRBV19; cdr3_aa: ASSEEGQPQDEQY
v_call: TRBV5-6; cdr3_aa: ASSLEQGRNTEAF
v_call: TRBV7-9; cdr3_aa: ASSSAGRGRTGELF
v_call: TRBV30; cdr3_aa: AWTGGRTDTQY
v_call: TRBV19; cdr3_aa: ASSPGTVAYEQY
v_call: TRBV6-1; cdr3_aa: ATTTGGHQPQH
v_call: TRBV7-2; cdr3_aa: ASSVTSGNVNTQY
v_call: TRBV28; cdr3_aa: ASKGSFSGRASYEQY
v_call: TRBV29-1; cdr3_aa: SGSGTSGSGEQF
v_call: TRBV7-3; cdr3_aa: ASSLIAGSYEQY
v_call: TRBV6-6; cdr3_aa: ASRQLAGGYNEQF
v_call: TRBV18; cdr3_aa: ASSPLGGEEQF
v_call: TRBV6-5; cdr3_aa: ASTAGLAAYEQY
v_call: TRBV30; cdr3_aa: AGGRAYEQY
v_call: TRBV6-4; cdr3_aa: ASSERGTLLGGTGELF
v_call: TRBV7-9; cdr3_aa: ASSPGQGLNTEAF
v_call: TRBV9; cdr3_aa: ASSVGTRGTGELF
v_call: TRBV10-3; cdr3_aa: AITAARFRDEQY
v_call: TRBV11-2; cdr3_aa: ASSPQLGGLGEQF
v_call: TRBV5-1; cdr3_aa: ASSLAGSVTSEQF
v_call: TRBV7-6; cdr3_aa: ASSLVGGQETQY
v_call: TRBV7-8; cdr3_aa: ASSFSVAGGPYEQY
v_call: TRBV7-8; cdr3_aa: ASSSGTGGILYGYT
v_call: TRBV14; cdr3_aa: ASGPIYSGAPDTQY
v_call: TRBV6-1; cdr3_aa: ASIKGGQVTGELF
v_call: TRBV9; cdr3_aa: ASSPRLAQTSYNEQF
v_call: TRBV29-1; cdr3_aa: SVVGTGLTEAF
v_call: TRBV2; cdr3_aa: ASQTGTAEAF
v_call: TRBV19; cdr3_aa: ASSMSQGSYEQY
v_call: TRBV7-2; cdr3_aa: ASSFWAGSSYEQY
v_call: TRBV19; cdr3_aa: ASSPDKTDTQY
v_call: TRBV27; cdr3_aa: ASRSGANSYEQY